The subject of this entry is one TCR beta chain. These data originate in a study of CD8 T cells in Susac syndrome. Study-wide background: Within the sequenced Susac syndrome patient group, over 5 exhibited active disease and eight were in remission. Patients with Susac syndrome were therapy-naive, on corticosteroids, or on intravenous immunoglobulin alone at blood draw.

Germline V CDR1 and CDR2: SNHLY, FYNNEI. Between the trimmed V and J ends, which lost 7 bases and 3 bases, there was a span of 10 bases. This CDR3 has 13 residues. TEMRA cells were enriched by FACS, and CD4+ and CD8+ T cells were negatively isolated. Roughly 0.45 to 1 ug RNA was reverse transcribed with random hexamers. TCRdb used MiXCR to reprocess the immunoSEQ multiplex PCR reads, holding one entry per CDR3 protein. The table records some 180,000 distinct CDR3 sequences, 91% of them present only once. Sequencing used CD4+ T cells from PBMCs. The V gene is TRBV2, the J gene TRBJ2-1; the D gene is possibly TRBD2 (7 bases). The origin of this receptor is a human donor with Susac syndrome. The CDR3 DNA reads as TGTGCCAGCATCGGGGGGCTCTACAATGAGCAGTTCTTC. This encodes CASIGGLYNEQFF. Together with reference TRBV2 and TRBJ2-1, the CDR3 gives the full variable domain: EPEVTQTPSHQVTQMGQEVILRCVPISNHLYFYWYRQILGQKVEFLVSFYNNEISEKSEIFDDQFSVERPDGSNFTLKIRSTKLEDSAMYFCASIGGLYNEQFFGPGTRLTVL.